Each of the 29 T cell receptor beta chains below was sequenced from the same sample in a study of Ad26.COV2.S vaccination and SARS-CoV-2 variants. The treatment was: around 19 received Ad26.COV2.S at low or high dose, single or two shots; five or six received placebo; per-sample allocation not given. Sampling happened 63 days after the first vaccine or placebo injection. Clones were sequenced by immunoSEQ multiplex PCR, and TCRdb holds only the in-frame ones, with some missing. The sample contains 300,000 to 500,000 clones, less than 90% of which appear only once. This specimen consisted of peripheral blood, obtained in a trial of Ad26.COV2.S vaccine versus placebo. These receptors were obtained from a person aged 18-60 years who received the Ad26.COV2.S COVID-19 vaccine or a placebo.

J is TRBJ2-5 and V is TRBV5-8; D is unclear. The CDR3 extends over 14 amino acids. Trimming took off 1 base at V and 0 bases at J, with 7 bases between the two ends. Looked up from germline, CDR1 is SGHTS and CDR2 is YDEGEE. Here the CDR3 reads CASSLFPYQETQYF. The CDR3 DNA follows: TGTGCCAGCAGCTTGTTCCCGTACCAAGAGACCCAGTACTTC.

This chain's CDR3 is CASSPGQGGNYGYTF. In nucleotides, the CDR3 is TGTGCCAGCAGCCCCGGACAGGGTGGCAACTATGGCTACACCTTC. V and J are TRBV7-6 and TRBJ1-2, with TRBD1 matching 8 bases. Trimming removed 5 bases from V and 2 bases from J; junction bases left unmatched: 7. The CDR3 runs 15 residues. The V gene's germline CDR1 is SGHVS and CDR2 FNYEAQ.

The chain recombines TRBV3-1 (or the pseudogene TRBV3-2) with TRBJ2-1; possibly TRBD2 for D (6 bases). The CDR3 is made up of 14 amino acids. V dropped 2 bases and J dropped 6 bases, with 11 bases sitting between them. CDR1 is LGHDT, CDR2 YNNKEL, per germline (reference sequence). The CDR3 sequence: CASSQMTSRNEQFF. The CDR3 nucleotides are TGTGCCAGCAGCCAAATGACTAGTCGCAATGAGCAGTTCTTC.

CDR3 DNA sequence: TGTGCCACCAGTGATTTCTGGCCTCCGCTAGCCAAAAACATTCAGTACTTC. Translation: CATSDFWPPLAKNIQYF. This chain uses TRBV24-1 with TRBJ2-4, with D uncertain. V shed 1 base and J shed 0 bases, with 12 bases lying between them. Germline values: CDR1 KGHDR, CDR2 SFDVKD. The CDR3 consists of 17 residues.

J is TRBJ2-2 and V is TRBV10-2, with 8 positions matching TRBD1. V trimming: 6 bases; J trimming: 5 bases; junction bases outside the gene matches: 8. This CDR3 region has 15 residues. Looked up from germline, CDR1 is WSHSY and CDR2 is SAAADI. Here the CDR3 reads CASRPGGGYTGELFF. CDR3 bases: TGCGCCAGCAGACCAGGGGGCGGCTATACCGGGGAGCTGTTTTTT.

The chain carries TRBV5-1 and TRBJ2-1; D is unclear. Germline CDR1 SGHRS, CDR2 YFSETQ. The CDR3 consists of 15 residues. V was cut by 2 bases and J by 0 bases, with 9 bases left in between. CDR3 bases: TGCGCCAGCAGCTTACCGGGTAGCTCCTACAATGAGCAGTTCTTC. This codes for CASSLPGSSYNEQFF.

The rearrangement links TRBV11-2 to TRBJ2-5; weak D call: TRBD2 (6 bases). V was shortened by 5 bases and J by 5 bases, with 18 bases between the two germline ends. This CDR3 is 15 amino acids long. Per the germline V gene, CDR1 is SGHAT and CDR2 is FQNNGV. CDR3: CASSPWAGGGETQYF. Written as DNA, the CDR3 is TGTGCCAGCAGCCCCTGGGCCGGAGGAGGGGAGACCCAGTACTTC.

This clone was counted once. The rearrangement links TRBV20-1 to TRBJ2-3; D gene unclear. Germline-derived CDR1 and CDR2 are DFQATT and SNEGSKA (reference sequence). V lost 5 bases, J lost 1 base, and 4 bases lay in between. CDR3 length equals 11 residues. CDR3 bases: TGCAGTGCTGAGGGCACAGATACGCAGTATTTT. This codes for CSAEGTDTQYF.

The rearrangement links TRBV24-1 to TRBJ1-4; D is uncertain. V lost 8 bases, J lost 0 bases, and 3 bases lay in between. The CDR3 is 12 residues long. CDR1 KGHDR and CDR2 SFDVKD come from the germline V gene. CDR3: CATTPTNEKLFF. The CDR3 coding sequence is TGTGCCACCACACCAACTAATGAAAAACTGTTTTTT.

V gene TRBV4-1 combines with J gene TRBJ1-1, with D unclear. The germline gives CDR1 MGHRA, CDR2 YSYEKL. Trimming stripped 3 bases from V and 4 bases from J, with 6 bases between. The CDR3 consists of 12 residues. CDR3 sequence reads: CASSQRGTEAFF. CDR3 bases: TGCGCCAGCAGCCAGCGGGGCACTGAAGCTTTCTTT.

V and J are TRBV30 and TRBJ2-1; D remains unclear. Germline CDR1 reads GTSNPN; CDR2 reads SVGIG (reference sequence). The CDR3 length is 12 residues. The V and J ends lost 1 base and 9 bases respectively, with 10 bases between them. CDR3 in amino acids: CAWSEGAAEQFF. The CDR3, as DNA: TGTGCCTGGAGTGAAGGTGCGGCTGAGCAGTTCTTC. The full variable domain, rest sourced from reference TRBV30 and TRBJ2-1, is SQTIHQWPATLVQPVGSPLSLECTVEGTSNPNLYWYRQAAGRGLQLLFYSVGIGQISSEVPQNLSASRPQDRQFILSSKKLLLSDSGFYLCAWSEGAAEQFFGPGTRLTVL.

With respect to this clone: The same CDR3 is also encoded by other DNA sequences in this sample. V and J are TRBV18 and TRBJ1-1; no definite D call. Germline assignment: CDR1 KGHSH and CDR2 LQKENI. Trimming took 1 base from V and 1 from J, leaving 7 bases between them. The CDR3 consists of 14 residues. CDR3 sequence reads: CASSPLGGNTEAFF. The CDR3, as DNA: TGTGCCAGCTCACCACTGGGAGGGAACACTGAAGCTTTCTTT.

This chain uses TRBV7-8 with TRBJ2-1; 8 positions agree with TRBD2. Trimming at V came to 1 base and at J to 6 bases, leaving 8 bases not matched to a gene. The CDR3 consists of 16 residues. Germline V gene sequence: CDR1 SGHVS, CDR2 FQNEAQ. CDR3 sequence: CASSLVGLAGANEQFF. The CDR3, as DNA: TGTGCCAGCAGCTTAGTAGGGCTAGCGGGTGCCAATGAGCAGTTCTTC.

The chain joins TRBV30 to TRBJ1-6; no firm D call. Germline V CDR1 and CDR2: GTSNPN, SVGIG (reference sequence). The CDR3 covers 12 residues. Trimming cost V 5 bases and J 7 bases, with 9 bases left between them. The CDR3 region is CAWAPQNSPLHF. DNA for the CDR3: TGTGCCTGGGCCCCGCAAAATTCACCCCTCCACTTT.

This chain links TRBV5-5 with TRBJ1-5, with D hard to call. The CDR3 loop spans 14 amino acids. Trimming stripped 4 bases from V and 3 bases from J, with 11 bases between. Germline lookup yields CDR1 SGHKS and CDR2 YYEKEE (reference sequence). CDR3 sequence: CASSPGVLNQPQHF. The DNA for the CDR3 is TGTGCCAGCAGCCCTGGGGTTCTCAATCAGCCCCAGCATTTT.

A single count supports this clone. The chain employs TRBV25-1 and TRBJ2-2; possible D gene TRBD1, 6 bases. V was trimmed by 11 bases and J by 1 base, leaving 17 bases between them. Germline CDR1 is MGHDK and CDR2 is SYGVNS. CDR3 length equals 15 residues. The DNA for the CDR3 is TGTGCCTCAGGGGCGCAGGGATTGAACACCGGGGAGCTGTTTTTT. Protein sequence: CASGAQGLNTGELFF. Looking up the rest from reference TRBV25-1 and TRBJ2-2 gives the full variable domain: EADIYQTPRYLVIGTGKKITLECSQTMGHDKMYWYQQDPGMELHLIHYSYGVNSTEKGDLSSESTVSRIRTEHFPLTLESARPSHTSQYLCASGAQGLNTGELFFGEGSRLTVL.

With respect to this clone: Other DNA sequences of this sample code for an identical CDR3. The rearrangement joins TRBV7-2 to TRBJ1-2; D gene unclear. CDR3 length: 13 residues. Germline-derived CDR1 and CDR2 are SGHTA and FQGNSA. Trimming left V 2 bases short and J 3 bases short, with 7 bases between. CDR3 bases: TGTGCCAGCAGCTTAACCGGGGACTATGGCTACACCTTC. It codes for CASSLTGDYGYTF.

This clone was recorded once. This chain joins TRBV6-5 and TRBJ2-4, with D possibly matching TRBD2 (6 bases). CDR1 is MNHEY and CDR2 is SVGAGI in the germline V gene. The CDR3 has 15 residues. V dropped 6 bases and J dropped 0 bases, with 12 bases sitting between them. The CDR3 bases are TGTGCCAGCAGCGGGAGCTTCTTAGCCAAAAACATTCAGTACTTC. Protein product: CASSGSFLAKNIQYF.

This chain uses TRBV6-2 or TRBV6-3 with TRBJ2-5; tentative D call: TRBD2 (6 bases). With 4 bases removed from V and 2 bases from J, the gap between germline ends came to 17 bases. Germline CDR1 MNHEY, CDR2 SVGEGT. The CDR3 spans 16 residues. The CDR3 loop is CASSFIPGTPQETQYF. CDR3 nucleotide sequence: TGTGCCAGCAGTTTTATACCCGGGACTCCACAAGAGACCCAGTACTTC.

The V gene is TRBV27, the J gene TRBJ1-5; 7 bases agree with TRBD1. Looked up from germline, CDR1 is MNHEY and CDR2 is SMNVEV (reference sequence). The V gene end was trimmed by 4 bases and the J gene end by 0 bases; junction bases not matched to a gene: 6. The CDR3 is 16 residues long. DNA of the CDR3: TGTGCCAGCAGTTCGACAGGGCCTTATAGCAATCAGCCCCAGCATTTT. It translates to CASSSTGPYSNQPQHF.

The CDR3 DNA sequence: TGTGCCAGCAGCTTTACGGAAAACATTCAGTACTTC. Residues: CASSFTENIQYF. This chain links TRBV2 with TRBJ2-4; no clear D gene. Trimming stripped 6 bases from V and 5 bases from J, with 8 bases between. This CDR3 region has 12 residues. CDR1 and CDR2 from the germline V gene are SNHLY and FYNNEI.

The V and J genes are TRBV19 and TRBJ1-6; D call uncertain. V dropped 8 bases and J dropped 7 bases, with 18 bases sitting between them. This CDR3 is 15 amino acids long. Germline CDR1 is LNHDA and CDR2 is SQIVND (reference sequence). In DNA, the CDR3 is TGTGCCAGTCGGCCTCCGGGTCAGATCAATTCACCCCTCCACTTT. Its translation: CASRPPGQINSPLHF.

The rearrangement joins TRBV15 to TRBJ2-4; D may be TRBD1 or TRBD2 (5 bases each). CDR3 size: 17 residues. In germline, CDR1 is LNHNV, CDR2 YYDKDF (reference sequence). The germline V and J ends were trimmed by 3 bases and 8 bases, with 23 bases remaining between them. CDR3 residues: CATSRGNGDGMGDIQYF. DNA of the CDR3: TGTGCCACCAGCAGGGGGAACGGTGACGGGATGGGGGACATTCAGTACTTC. The whole variable domain, remainder taken from reference TRBV15 and TRBJ2-4, is DAMVIQNPRYQVTQFGKPVTLSCSQTLNHNVMYWYQQKSSQAPKLLFHYYDKDFNNEADTPDNFQSRRPNTSFCFLDIRSPGLGDTAMYLCATSRGNGDGMGDIQYFGAGTRLSVL.

V and J are TRBV2 and TRBJ2-5, with 10 positions matching TRBD1. Germline V lookup: CDR1 SNHLY, CDR2 FYNNEI. The junction had 6 bases not matched to a gene; V was cut back by 6 bases and J by 2 bases. The CDR3 loop spans 15 amino acids. CDR3 bases: TGTGCCAGCAGCGGCCGGACAGGGGGTCAAGAGACCCAGTACTTC. Its translation is CASSGRTGGQETQYF.

J is TRBJ1-4 and V is TRBV6-6; D is ambiguous. CDR1 is MNHNY and CDR2 is SVGAGI in the germline V gene (reference sequence). The CDR3 runs 15 residues. Between the trimmed V and J ends, which lost 0 bases and 8 bases, there was a span of 13 bases. The CDR3 region is CASSYSTPVDEKLFF. The CDR3, as DNA: TGTGCCAGCAGTTACTCGACACCCGTAGACGAAAAACTGTTTTTT.

The V gene is TRBV27, the J gene TRBJ2-7; no reliable D call. CDR1 and CDR2 (germline): MNHEY, SMNVEV (reference sequence). Trimming removed 2 bases at V and 3 bases at J, with 8 bases between. There are 13 residues in the CDR3. The CDR3 sequence: CASSLGVIYEQYF. In DNA form, the CDR3 reads TGTGCCAGCAGTTTAGGTGTGATCTACGAGCAGTACTTC.

J is TRBJ2-7 and V is TRBV6-6; no clear D. Looked up from germline, CDR1 is MNHNY and CDR2 is SVGAGI (reference sequence). This CDR3 spans 12 amino acids. The V and J ends lost 0 bases and 7 bases respectively, with 7 bases between them. CDR3 protein: CASSYSAWEQYF. CDR3 sequence (DNA): TGTGCCAGCAGTTACTCCGCTTGGGAGCAGTACTTC.

The rearrangement joins TRBV3-1 (or the pseudogene TRBV3-2) to TRBJ1-6; D is unclear. Per germline, CDR1 LGHDT and CDR2 YNNKEL (reference sequence). V was trimmed by 6 bases and J by 1 base, leaving 10 bases between them. CDR3 size: 15 residues. CDR3 in DNA: TGTGCCAGCAGAAACTCCGGTTCCTATAATTCACCCCTCCACTTT. Its protein product is CASRNSGSYNSPLHF.

The V call is TRBV23-1, the J call TRBJ2-3; D unclear. Being an ORF, TRBV23-1 has a function that is uncertain. The CDR3 totals 17 residues. The V and J ends lost 3 bases and 0 bases respectively, with 16 bases between them. The CDR3 coding sequence is TGCGCCAGCAGTCACCCCGGTACGGGTTCTAGCACAGATACGCAGTATTTT. This encodes CASSHPGTGSSTDTQYF.